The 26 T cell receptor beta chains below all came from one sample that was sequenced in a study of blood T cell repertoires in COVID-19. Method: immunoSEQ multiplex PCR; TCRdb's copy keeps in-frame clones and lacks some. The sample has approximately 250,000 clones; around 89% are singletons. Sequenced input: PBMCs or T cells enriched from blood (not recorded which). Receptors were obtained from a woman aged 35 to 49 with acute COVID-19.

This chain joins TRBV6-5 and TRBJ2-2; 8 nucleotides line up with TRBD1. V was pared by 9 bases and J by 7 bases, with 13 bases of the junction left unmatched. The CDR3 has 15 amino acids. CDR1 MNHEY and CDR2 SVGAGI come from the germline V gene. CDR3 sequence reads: CASTRGRELGGELFF. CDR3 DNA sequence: TGTGCCAGTACCAGGGGGCGCGAGTTGGGCGGGGAGCTGTTTTTT.

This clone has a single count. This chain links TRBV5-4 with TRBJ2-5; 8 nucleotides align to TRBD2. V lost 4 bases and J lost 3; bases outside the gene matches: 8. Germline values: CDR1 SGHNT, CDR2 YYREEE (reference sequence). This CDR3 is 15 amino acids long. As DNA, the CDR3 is TGTGCCAGCAGCGTGACTCGGGAGGGCGAAGAGACCCAGTACTTC. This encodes CASSVTREGEETQYF.

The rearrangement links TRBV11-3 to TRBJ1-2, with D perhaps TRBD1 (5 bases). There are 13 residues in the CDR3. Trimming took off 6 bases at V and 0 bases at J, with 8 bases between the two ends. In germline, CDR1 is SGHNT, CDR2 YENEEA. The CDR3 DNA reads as TGTGCCAGCAGTCGGGGGGCTAACTATGGCTACACCTTC. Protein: CASSRGANYGYTF.

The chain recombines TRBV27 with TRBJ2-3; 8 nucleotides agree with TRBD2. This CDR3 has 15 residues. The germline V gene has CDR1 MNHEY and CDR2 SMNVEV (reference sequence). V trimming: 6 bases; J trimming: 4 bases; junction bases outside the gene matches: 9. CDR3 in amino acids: CASRGAGEPADTQYF. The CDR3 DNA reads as TGTGCCAGCAGGGGAGCGGGGGAACCCGCAGATACGCAGTATTTT.

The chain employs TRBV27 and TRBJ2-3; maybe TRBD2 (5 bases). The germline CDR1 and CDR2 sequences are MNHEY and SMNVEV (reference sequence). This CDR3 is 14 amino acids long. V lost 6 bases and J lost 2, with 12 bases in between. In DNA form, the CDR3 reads TGTGCCAGCAGCCCGGCGGGTCCCACAGATACGCAGTATTTT. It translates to CASSPAGPTDTQYF.

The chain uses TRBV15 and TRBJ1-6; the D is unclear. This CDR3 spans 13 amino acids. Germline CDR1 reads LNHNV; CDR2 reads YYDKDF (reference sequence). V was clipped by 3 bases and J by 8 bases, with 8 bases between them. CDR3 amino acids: CATSSREDSPLHF. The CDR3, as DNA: TGTGCCACCAGCAGCCGTGAGGATTCACCCCTCCACTTT.

CDR3 amino acids: CASSEGQPYEQYF. CDR3 in DNA: TGTGCCAGTAGTGAGGGACAACCCTACGAGCAGTACTTC. The genes are TRBV19 and TRBJ2-7, with a weak D call TRBD1 (6 bases). Germline V lookup: CDR1 LNHDA, CDR2 SQIVND (reference sequence). The V end was cut by 5 bases, the J end by 2 bases, with 10 bases between. The CDR3 consists of 13 residues.

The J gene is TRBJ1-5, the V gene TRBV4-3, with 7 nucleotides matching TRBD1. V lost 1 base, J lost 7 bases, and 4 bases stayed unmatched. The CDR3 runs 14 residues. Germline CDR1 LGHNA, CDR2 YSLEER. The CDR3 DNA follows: TGCGCCAGCAGCCAAGGACAGGGTGGACAGCCCCAGCATTTT. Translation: CASSQGQGGQPQHF.

This chain's CDR3 is CASSVHQGNSPLHF. CDR3 in DNA: TGTGCCAGCAGCGTACACCAGGGGAATTCACCCCTCCACTTT. The J gene is TRBJ1-6, the V gene TRBV9; the D gene is possibly TRBD1 (6 bases). Germline V CDR1 and CDR2: SGDLS, YYNGEE. Deletions cut 1 base from V and 7 bases from J, with 9 bases between. This CDR3 has 14 residues.

The CDR3 bases are TGTGCCAGTTTGAGTCGGAGCACAGGGAACGGGGAGCTGTTTTTT. Its protein is CASLSRSTGNGELFF. The chain links TRBV19 to TRBJ2-2; possible D gene TRBD1, 6 bases. V dropped 8 bases and J dropped 7 bases, with 20 bases sitting between them. This CDR3 contains 15 residues. From germline, CDR1 is LNHDA and CDR2 SQIVND (reference sequence).

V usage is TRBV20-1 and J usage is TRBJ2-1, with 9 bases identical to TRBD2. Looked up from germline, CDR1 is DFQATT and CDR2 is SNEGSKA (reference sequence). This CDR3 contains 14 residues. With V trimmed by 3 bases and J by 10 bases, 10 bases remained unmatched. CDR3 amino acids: CSASPGTSSGEQFF. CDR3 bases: TGCAGTGCTAGTCCGGGGACTAGCTCTGGGGAGCAGTTCTTC.

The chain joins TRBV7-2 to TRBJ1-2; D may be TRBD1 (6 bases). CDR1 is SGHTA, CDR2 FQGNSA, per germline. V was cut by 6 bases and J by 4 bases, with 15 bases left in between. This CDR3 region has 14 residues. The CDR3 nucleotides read TGTGCCAGCAGATCGCCGGGACACCCCTATGGCTACACCTTC. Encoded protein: CASRSPGHPYGYTF.

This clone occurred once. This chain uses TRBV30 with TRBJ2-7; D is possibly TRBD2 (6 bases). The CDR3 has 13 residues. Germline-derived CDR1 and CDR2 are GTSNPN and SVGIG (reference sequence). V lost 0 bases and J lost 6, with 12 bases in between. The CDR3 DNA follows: TGTGCCTGGAGTGTACTTCACGGGAGCGAGCAGTACGTC. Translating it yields CAWSVLHGSEQYV.

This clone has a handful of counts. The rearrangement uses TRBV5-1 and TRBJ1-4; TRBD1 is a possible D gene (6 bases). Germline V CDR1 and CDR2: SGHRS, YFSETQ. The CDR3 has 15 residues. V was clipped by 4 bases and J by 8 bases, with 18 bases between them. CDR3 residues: CASSETGTLGEKLFF. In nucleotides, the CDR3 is TGCGCCAGCAGCGAGACCGGGACATTGGGGGAAAAACTGTTTTTT.

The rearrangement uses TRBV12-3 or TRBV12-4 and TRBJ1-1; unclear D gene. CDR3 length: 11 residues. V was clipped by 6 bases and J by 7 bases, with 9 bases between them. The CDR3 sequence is CASSIISEAFF. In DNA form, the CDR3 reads TGTGCCAGCAGCATCATTAGTGAAGCTTTCTTT.

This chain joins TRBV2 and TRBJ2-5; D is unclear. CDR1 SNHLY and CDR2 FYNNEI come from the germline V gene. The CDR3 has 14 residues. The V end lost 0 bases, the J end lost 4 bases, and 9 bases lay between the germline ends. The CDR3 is CASSEALHGETQYF. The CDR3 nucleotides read TGTGCCAGCAGTGAAGCGCTTCACGGAGAGACCCAGTACTTC.

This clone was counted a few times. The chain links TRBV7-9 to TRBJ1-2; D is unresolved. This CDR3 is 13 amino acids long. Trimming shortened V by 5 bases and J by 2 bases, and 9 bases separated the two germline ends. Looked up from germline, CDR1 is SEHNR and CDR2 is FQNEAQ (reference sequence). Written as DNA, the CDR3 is TGTGCCAGCAGCGATTCACGGAACTATGGCTACACCTTC. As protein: CASSDSRNYGYTF.

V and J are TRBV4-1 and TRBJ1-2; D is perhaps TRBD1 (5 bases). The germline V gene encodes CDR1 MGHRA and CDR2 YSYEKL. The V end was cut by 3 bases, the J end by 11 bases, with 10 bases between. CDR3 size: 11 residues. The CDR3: CASSHAGKYTF. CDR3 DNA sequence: TGCGCCAGCAGCCATGCAGGGAAGTACACCTTC.

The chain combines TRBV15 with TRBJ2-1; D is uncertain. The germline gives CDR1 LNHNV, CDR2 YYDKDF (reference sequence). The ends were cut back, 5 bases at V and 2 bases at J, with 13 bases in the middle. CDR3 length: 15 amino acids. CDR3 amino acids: CATSLGQTTYNEQFF. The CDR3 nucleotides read TGTGCCACCAGCCTGGGCCAAACCACCTACAATGAGCAGTTCTTC.

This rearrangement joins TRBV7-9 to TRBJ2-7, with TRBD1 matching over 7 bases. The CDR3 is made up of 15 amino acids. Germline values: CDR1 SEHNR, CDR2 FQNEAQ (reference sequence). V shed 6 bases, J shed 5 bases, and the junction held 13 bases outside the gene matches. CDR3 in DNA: TGTGCCAGCAGTCGACTGGGGACAGAACAAGACGAGCAGTACGTC. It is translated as CASSRLGTEQDEQYV.

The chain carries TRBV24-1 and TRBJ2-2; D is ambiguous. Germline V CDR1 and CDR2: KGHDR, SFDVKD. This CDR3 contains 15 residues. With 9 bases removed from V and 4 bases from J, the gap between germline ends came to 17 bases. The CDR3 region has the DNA TGTGCCACCGGCGCGGCACTACTCACCACCGGGGAGCTGTTTTTT. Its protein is CATGAALLTTGELFF.

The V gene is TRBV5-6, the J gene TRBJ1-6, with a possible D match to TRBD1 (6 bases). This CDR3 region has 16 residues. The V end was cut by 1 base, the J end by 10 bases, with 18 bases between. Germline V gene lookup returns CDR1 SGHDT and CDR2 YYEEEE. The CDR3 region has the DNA TGTGCCAGCAGCTTGTACGTAACAGGGTTGGAATCACCCCTCCACTTT. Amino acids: CASSLYVTGLESPLHF.

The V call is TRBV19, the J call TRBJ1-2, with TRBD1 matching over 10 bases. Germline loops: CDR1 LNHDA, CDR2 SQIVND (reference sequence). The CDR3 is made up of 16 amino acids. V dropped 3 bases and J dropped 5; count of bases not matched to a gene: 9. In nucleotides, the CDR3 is TGTGCCAGTAGTATTTGGACAGGGGGAAATTATTATGGCTACACCTTC. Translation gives CASSIWTGGNYYGYTF.

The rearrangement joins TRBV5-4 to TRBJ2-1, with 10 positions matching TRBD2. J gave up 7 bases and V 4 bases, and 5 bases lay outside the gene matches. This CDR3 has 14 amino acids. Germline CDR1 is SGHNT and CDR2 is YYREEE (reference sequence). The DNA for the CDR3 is TGTGCCAGCAGCCTAGCGGGAGATCGTAATGAGCAGTTCTTC. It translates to CASSLAGDRNEQFF.

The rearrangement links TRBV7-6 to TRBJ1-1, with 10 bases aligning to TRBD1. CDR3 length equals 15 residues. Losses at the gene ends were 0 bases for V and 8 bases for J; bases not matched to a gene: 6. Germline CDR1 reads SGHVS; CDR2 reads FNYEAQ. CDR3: CASSLAGQGFREAFF. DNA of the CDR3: TGTGCCAGCAGCTTAGCGGGACAGGGGTTTCGGGAAGCTTTCTTT.

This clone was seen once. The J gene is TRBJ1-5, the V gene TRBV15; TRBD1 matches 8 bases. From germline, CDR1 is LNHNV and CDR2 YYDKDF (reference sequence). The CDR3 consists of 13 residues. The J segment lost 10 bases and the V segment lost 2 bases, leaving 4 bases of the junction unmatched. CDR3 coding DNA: TGTGCCACCAGCAGACCAGACAGGGGCCCCCAGCATTTT. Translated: CATSRPDRGPQHF.